The present T cell receptor (beta chain) was sequenced within a study of identical twins (dated by TCRdb to between 2015 and 2016). Regarding the complete study: To test whether fetal clonotypes persist, this study deep-sequenced TCR alpha and beta repertoires from monozygotic twins, from unrelated adults of various ages, and from cord blood. To rule out contamination, the twin experiments were replicated at different times with different library preparation protocols.

The CDR3 runs 12 amino acids, cysteine and phenylalanine included. Of the read, only the CDR3 DNA is kept; its 36 bases are in frame from base 1. The germline V gene provides CDR1 SNHLY and CDR2 FYNNEI. Preparation of the library involved 5' RACE. The sequencer was an Illumina HiSeq 2000. Template switching added a universal primer binding site, and the final cDNA carried a unique molecular identifier that allowed TCR cDNA molecules to be counted accurately. Specific primers in the conserved constant-segment region were used to synthesize first-strand cDNA for TCR alpha and beta chains. To control for contamination, every cDNA library was double barcoded, receiving both a SMART-Mk sample barcode and Illumina barcodes. Two successive PCR steps introduced TruSeq adapter sequences along with Illumina sample barcodes. The Illumina HiSeq platform was used with custom primers to sequence TCR alpha and beta cDNA libraries. From the authors' description of their analysis: Unique molecular identifiers were extracted from raw reads with MiGEC, and CDR3 positions were determined with MiXCR. Recombination models were inferred per individual with the repgenHMM and IGoR tools using an EM algorithm. The analysis of shared clonotypes was done with the tcR package in R, with sharing normalized by the product of cloneset sizes. To study raw recombination without the effects of thymic and clonal selection, out-of-frame nonproductive sequences were analyzed. In-frame beta chains were kept once TCRdb had trimmed the public reads at Q25 with fastp and called clones with MiXCR. Every entry covers one CDR3 protein and lists the most common genes and DNA from its rows. The V and J calls follow TCRdb's processing rather than the paper's. The sample table contains some 590,000 distinct CDR3 sequences; only one count was recorded for over 8.5% of them. Jointly, the top ten make up 2.5% to 3.5% of the sample.

General conclusions and limits of the study: Conclusions relied on cross-sectional statistical analysis, since the same donors could not be followed over many years. Out-of-frame TCR alpha sequences shared between twins showed an excess of low generation-probability sequences compared with coincidental sharing between unrelated individuals. Invariant T cells such as MAIT and iNKT could partly confound zero-insertion analyses, though diverse VJ usage argued against this for most clonotypes. The excess sharing between twins in beta out-of-frame sequences was weaker because fewer shared sequences reduced the signal-to-noise ratio. Out-of-frame TCR alpha sharing in monozygotic twins was systematically underestimated by recombination models, whereas sharing between unrelated individuals was in agreement with the recombination models. Fewer insertions were carried by abundant cord blood beta clonotypes, a similar but weaker trend appeared in young adult naive repertoires, and no such trend appeared in memory repertoires.

This clonotype has ten or more counts. Its antigen is currently not known. One junction end does not reproduce the germline sequence, and a read error may be involved. All donors were healthy Caucasians. The twin cohort consisted of three pairs of female monozygotic twins, all aged 18 to 29 years. Peripheral blood mononuclear cells were used as the source from which RNA for TCR libraries was isolated. The same sample was also used in a study of yellow fever vaccine responses in identical twins. The second publication reports: According to the authors, the vaccine-induced T cell response in identical twins seemed to be partly convergent and partly specific to each individual. The study precisely tracked vaccine-responding T cell clones in identical twins.

The specimen sequenced was PBMCs. This sequence originates from a woman between 18 and 30 years old in good health. In this chain, TRBV2 is recombined with TRBJ2-2, with a tentative D call of TRBD1 or TRBD2, each matching 5 bases. The CDR3 region reads CASSVGDGKLFF. The DNA is TGTGCCAGCAGTGTGGGGGACGGGAAGCTGTTTTTT.